This paragraph reports one TCR beta chain. This entry comes from a study of blood T cell repertoires in COVID-19. Study context: Some COVID-19 samples were acute and others convalescent; all came from the United States, Italy and Spain. Nucleic acid was either cDNA or gDNA, and it came from T cells, B-cell-depleted T cells, or PBMCs.

V lost 4 bases and J lost 6, with 9 bases in between. This CDR3 contains 13 residues. Looked up from germline, CDR1 is SNHLY and CDR2 is FYNNEI. The authors' processing: Quantification of nucleated cells was approximated via reference gene primer amplification. The data were produced by immunoSEQ multiplex PCR, yet TCRdb's version contains in-frame clones alone and is incomplete. V and J calls and clone size are given by that table; D and trimming were obtained from the DNA. The sample yields 250,000 or so clones, about 90% seen once. The specimen sequenced was peripheral blood. The receptor's source is a man in his fifties or sixties with acute or convalescent COVID-19. The chain links TRBV2 to TRBJ2-2, with no clear D. Here the CDR3 reads CASSGRGSGELFF. As DNA, the CDR3 is TGTGCCAGCAGTGGGAGAGGATCCGGGGAGCTGTTTTTT.